This T cell receptor beta chain was sequenced during a study of OX40 agonist ivuxolimab in advanced cancers. This CDR3 has 18 residues. The germline V and J ends were trimmed by 1 base and 3 bases, with 20 bases remaining between them. CDR1 is SGDLS, CDR2 YYNGEE, per germline. TCRdb keeps only in-frame clones here, not all; method: immunoSEQ multiplex PCR. The sample lists around 60,000 clones, roughly 91% seen once, with 20% to 25% in the top ten. The chain links TRBV9 to TRBJ2-1; either TRBD1 or TRBD2 may supply D (5 bases each). The sequenced sample was CD4+ or CD8+ T cells sorted from blood, obtained in a trial of the OX40 agonist ivuxolimab. The receptor was derived from an adult with an advanced solid tumor such as melanoma, head and neck, liver or kidney cancer. CDR3 region: CASSVPTGSWTDYNEQFF. Here the CDR3 DNA reads TGTGCCAGCAGCGTACCCACAGGAAGCTGGACTGACTACAATGAGCAGTTCTTC.